These 20 T cell receptor beta chains were sequenced from one sample in a study of T-cell reconstitution after alpha-beta-depleted transplantation in children. For TCRbeta, the library was prepared with unique molecular identifiers. TCRdb itself ran the PCR reads through MiXCR, one entry per CDR3 protein. This sample yields some 250,000 distinct CDR3 sequences, of which around 13% are seen a single time; about 2.4% belongs to the top ten. The sequencing here drew on PBMCs from the stem cell graft donor, taken from the stem cell graft. The receptors were gathered from a human donor who donated a stem cell graft to a child with acute lymphoblastic leukemia.

Of note for this clonotype: A clone one base away is much larger, so this may be a read error. V usage is TRBV28 and J usage is TRBJ2-3; D might be TRBD1 (5 bases). The CDR3 is 15 residues long. CDR1 is MDHEN and CDR2 is SYDVKM in the germline V gene. The V and J ends lost 7 bases and 2 bases respectively, with 16 bases between them. DNA of the CDR3: TGTGCCAGCACCTTAGGGGTCACCCACACAGATACGCAGTATTTT. It encodes CASTLGVTHTDTQYF.

This clonotype showed up many times. V and J are TRBV20-1 and TRBJ2-5, with 10 bases lining up with TRBD2. The CDR3 contains 16 residues. Trimming removed 6 bases from V and 2 bases from J; junction bases left unmatched: 12. CDR1 and CDR2 (germline): DFQATT, SNEGSKA (reference sequence). The DNA for the CDR3 is TGCAGTGCCACCGGGACTAGCGCAAGAAATCAAGAGACCCAGTACTTC. This translates into CSATGTSARNQETQYF.

This clonotype has a handful of counts. The chain uses TRBV4-3 and TRBJ1-2; D possibly corresponds to TRBD1 (6 bases). V dropped 4 bases and J dropped 8 bases, with 20 bases sitting between them. The germline CDR1 and CDR2 sequences are LGHNA and YSLEER. The CDR3 loop spans 15 amino acids. CDR3 protein: CASSPRAGVLFGYTF. Here the CDR3 DNA reads TGCGCCAGCAGCCCCAGAGCAGGGGTCTTGTTCGGCTACACCTTC.

About this clonotype: This may stem from a read error, because a much larger clone lies one nucleotide away. V usage is TRBV20-1 and J usage is TRBJ2-3; D call uncertain. V gave up 3 bases and J gave up 10 bases, with 20 bases separating them. This CDR3 region has 14 residues. Germline V gene data show CDR1 as DFQATT and CDR2 as SNEGSKA (reference sequence). For the CDR3, the DNA is TGCAGTGCTAGTGAACCCGGATGGTTACGTGCGCAGTATTTT. This encodes CSASEPGWLRAQYF.

This clonotype has ten or more counts. This chain uses TRBV20-1 with TRBJ2-3, with 10 bases identical to TRBD2. Germline loops: CDR1 DFQATT, CDR2 SNEGSKA (reference sequence). This CDR3 contains 13 residues. The CDR3 loop reads CRVLSGGRHTQYF. CDR3 nucleotide sequence: TGCAGGGTTCTTAGCGGGGGGCGCCATACGCAGTATTTT.

In its sample, this clonotype was seen many times. The CDR3 DNA sequence: TGCGCCAGCAGCTTGGGCGGGACAAACACAGATACGCAGTATTTT. This translates into CASSLGGTNTDTQYF. This chain connects TRBV5-1 to TRBJ2-3; possibly TRBD1 or TRBD2 for D (6 bases each). The germline V gene has CDR1 SGHRS and CDR2 YFSETQ. The CDR3 consists of 15 residues. Trimming removed 0 bases at V and 2 bases at J, with 10 bases between. The full variable domain, in which reference TRBV5-1 and TRBJ2-3 provide the parts outside the CDR3, is KAGVTQTPRYLIKTRGQQVTLSCSPISGHRSVSWYQQTPGQGLQFLFEYFSETQRNKGNFPGRFSGRQFSNSRSEMNVSTLELGDSALYLCASSLGGTNTDTQYFGPGTRLTVL.

This clonotype was detected many times. The chain employs TRBV27 and TRBJ1-5; unclear D gene. The CDR3 extends over 14 amino acids. Per the germline V gene, CDR1 is MNHEY and CDR2 is SMNVEV (reference sequence). Trimming took 0 bases from V and 7 from J, leaving 10 bases between them. In DNA, the CDR3 is TGTGCCAGCAGTTTATCATGGGGAATCCAGCCCCAGCATTTT. Translated: CASSLSWGIQPQHF.

Ten or more counts support this clonotype. The V gene is TRBV29-1, the J gene TRBJ2-5; D call uncertain. V lost 4 bases and J 1 base, leaving 10 bases between the germline ends. Germline V lookup: CDR1 SQVTM, CDR2 ANQGSEA. This CDR3 has 13 residues. CDR3 region: CSVAQIRQETQYF. For the CDR3, the DNA is TGCAGCGTTGCCCAGATCCGCCAAGAGACCCAGTACTTC.

This clonotype has a handful of counts. J is TRBJ2-7 and V is TRBV28; D possibly corresponds to TRBD1 (7 bases). From germline, CDR1 is MDHEN and CDR2 SYDVKM. This CDR3 is 14 amino acids long. V lost 5 bases and J lost 9, with 20 bases in between. CDR3: CASSAGQWAPGQYF. The CDR3 nucleotides are TGTGCCAGCAGTGCGGGACAGTGGGCTCCGGGGCAGTACTTC.

This clonotype has a count of ten or more. V is TRBV12-3 or TRBV12-4 and J is TRBJ1-3; D unresolved. CDR3 size: 16 residues. Trimming took 2 bases from V and 0 from J, leaving 11 bases between them. Here the CDR3 DNA reads TGTGCCAGCAGTTTAATGGCTCGGGGCTCTGGAAACACCATATATTTT. This gives the protein CASSLMARGSGNTIYF.

CDR3 nucleotide sequence: TGCAGTGCTAGAGTACCCCCAGAGGGAAATCGAGGTGGCTACACCTTC. This codes for CSARVPPEGNRGGYTF. The chain is built from TRBV20-1 and TRBJ1-2; no clear D gene. This CDR3 has 16 amino acids. Trimming stripped 1 base from V and 7 bases from J, with 22 bases between. Germline V gene lookup returns CDR1 DFQATT and CDR2 SNEGSKA (reference sequence).

This clonotype has a count of ten or more. The genes are TRBV20-1 and TRBJ2-5; D possibly corresponds to TRBD1 (6 bases). This CDR3 has 15 amino acids. CDR1 is DFQATT, CDR2 SNEGSKA, per germline (reference sequence). Trimming pared 5 bases from V and 1 base from J, leaving 17 bases between. Written as DNA, the CDR3 is TGCAGTGCTCCTTTACCAGGACAGACCCAAGAGACCCAGTACTTC. Its translation: CSAPLPGQTQETQYF.

This clonotype was counted many times. This chain uses TRBV12-3 or TRBV12-4 with TRBJ2-2; no clear D gene. The CDR3 is made up of 13 amino acids. The V end lost 3 bases, the J end lost 6 bases, and 8 bases lay between the germline ends. CDR3 in amino acids: CASSFPHPGELFF. In DNA form, the CDR3 reads TGTGCCAGCAGTTTTCCCCACCCCGGGGAGCTGTTTTTT.

This clonotype was counted at least ten times. The V gene is TRBV5-1, the J gene TRBJ2-3; D gene ambiguous. The V and J ends lost 0 bases and 7 bases respectively, with 3 bases between them. The germline V gene has CDR1 SGHRS and CDR2 YFSETQ. The CDR3 has 11 residues. The CDR3, as DNA: TGCGCCAGCAGCTTGGAGTATACGCAGTATTTT. The encoded protein is CASSLEYTQYF.

As for this clonotype: A read error may be the cause here, since a much bigger clone is one base away. The V call is TRBV2, the J call TRBJ2-7, with TRBD1 identical over 8 bases. CDR3 length equals 12 residues. Germline lookup yields CDR1 SNHLY and CDR2 FYNNEI. CDR3 bases: TGTCCCAGCAGGGGGCCCTATTACGAGCAGTACTTC. This sequence encodes CPSRGPYYEQYF.

This clonotype has a count of ten or more. The chain couples TRBV15 to TRBJ2-7; 9 bases map to TRBD2. V shed 0 bases and J 2 bases; nucleotides not matched to a gene: 8. CDR3 size: 17 residues. Germline CDR1 LNHNV, CDR2 YYDKDF (reference sequence). The CDR3: CATSREALAGDAYEQYF. The DNA of the CDR3 is TGTGCCACCAGCAGAGAGGCGTTAGCGGGGGATGCCTACGAGCAGTACTTC.

The rearrangement links TRBV20-1 to TRBJ2-3; D may correspond to TRBD1 or TRBD2 (6 bases each). The CDR3 sequence is 16 residues long. Deletions cut 1 base from V and 0 bases from J, with 14 bases between. Germline loops: CDR1 DFQATT, CDR2 SNEGSKA (reference sequence). The CDR3 DNA reads as TGCAGTGCTAGAGTGCCAGGCGGGACAAGCACAGATACGCAGTATTTT. Amino acids: CSARVPGGTSTDTQYF.

This clonotype was detected many times. The gene calls are TRBV5-4 and TRBJ2-5, with D possibly TRBD2 on 6 matching bases. The germline CDR1 and CDR2 sequences are SGHNT and YYREEE (reference sequence). V gave up 2 bases and J gave up 5 bases, with 10 bases separating them. The CDR3 contains 13 residues. The CDR3 region is CASSLGGVETQYF. Here the CDR3 DNA reads TGTGCCAGCAGCTTAGGAGGGGTGGAGACCCAGTACTTC.

This clonotype was counted at least ten times. This chain uses TRBV11-2 with TRBJ2-5; D unresolved. Trimming pared 0 bases from V and 2 bases from J, leaving 4 bases between. The CDR3 covers 13 residues. Germline CDR1 is SGHAT and CDR2 is FQNNGV. The DNA for the CDR3 is TGTGCCAGCAGCTTAGAACAGCAAGAGACCCAGTACTTC. This encodes CASSLEQQETQYF.

This clonotype was recorded many times. The chain combines TRBV5-1 with TRBJ1-2, with 8 positions matching TRBD1. Germline assignment: CDR1 SGHRS and CDR2 YFSETQ. J gave up 1 base and V 4 bases, and 3 bases lay outside the gene matches. This CDR3 is built from 14 residues. DNA for the CDR3: TGCGCCAGCAGCGTGGGACAGGTTAACTATGGCTACACCTTC. It translates to CASSVGQVNYGYTF.